This TCR beta chain was identified in a study of a mutant IDH1 vaccine in newly diagnosed glioma. The wider study: Patients under treatment included 62.5% males and around 38% females and had a mean age of approximately 43 years. Prior therapy was radiotherapy, temozolomide, or both; most received both. Week 35 was safety follow-up visit V12; week 47 was end-of-study visit V13.

Sequencing used immunoSEQ multiplex PCR; TCRdb keeps in-frame clones, though not all of them. The repertoire includes some 20,000 clones, 84% of them detected once, and 2.8% sits in the top ten. The sample's time point: week 47, end of study. Vaccination used 300 ug of mutant IDH1 20-mer peptide per dose, with topical imiquimod. In regard to this clone: Its antigen is undetermined.

This CDR3 comprises 15 residues. The V end was cut by 0 bases, the J end by 8 bases, with 14 bases between. CDR1 and CDR2 from the germline V gene are KGHSH and LQKENI. The receptor was derived from a man in his forties or fifties with glioma. Specimen: PBMCs, collected from a glioma patient whose treatment included an IDH1 peptide vaccine. The chain has TRBV18 and TRBJ2-1; TRBD2 might be the D (6 bases). DNA of the CDR3: TGTGCCAGCTCACCACCCAACGGGGACTTACATGAGCAGTTCTTC. Translated, it gives CASSPPNGDLHEQFF.